This section outlines one TCR beta chain sequence together with its context. Some clones are missing from TCRdb's copy, which holds only in-frame ones; the method was immunoSEQ multiplex PCR. In the table there are 77,000 or so clones, approximately 90% of which are singletons. The source of the sample is a study of blood T cell repertoires in COVID-19. CDR3 length: 15 residues. Germline CDR1 and CDR2: LNHNV and YYDKDF (reference sequence). V dropped 0 bases and J dropped 2 bases, with 10 bases sitting between them. V gene TRBV15 combines with J gene TRBJ1-2; D not certain. The source of this sequence is a man in his forties or fifties with active COVID-19. Sequencing was done on a sample of peripheral blood. In nucleotides, the CDR3 is TGTGCCACCAGCAGAGATCCCCGTCTGAACTATGGCTACACCTTC. Encoded protein: CATSRDPRLNYGYTF.